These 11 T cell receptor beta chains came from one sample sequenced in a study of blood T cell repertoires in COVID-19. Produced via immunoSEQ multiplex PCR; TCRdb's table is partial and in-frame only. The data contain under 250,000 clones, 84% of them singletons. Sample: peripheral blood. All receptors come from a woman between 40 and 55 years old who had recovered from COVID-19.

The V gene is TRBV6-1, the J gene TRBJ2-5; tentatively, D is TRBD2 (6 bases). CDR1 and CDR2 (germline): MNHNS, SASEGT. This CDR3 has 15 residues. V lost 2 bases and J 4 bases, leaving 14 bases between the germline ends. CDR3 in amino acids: CASSEKLGGSETQYF. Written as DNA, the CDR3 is TGTGCCAGCAGTGAAAAGTTAGGAGGGTCAGAGACCCAGTACTTC.

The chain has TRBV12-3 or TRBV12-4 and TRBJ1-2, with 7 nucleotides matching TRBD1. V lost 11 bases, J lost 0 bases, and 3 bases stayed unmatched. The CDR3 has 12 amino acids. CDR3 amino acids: CAAGTANYGYTF. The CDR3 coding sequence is TGTGCCGCCGGGACAGCTAACTATGGCTACACCTTC.

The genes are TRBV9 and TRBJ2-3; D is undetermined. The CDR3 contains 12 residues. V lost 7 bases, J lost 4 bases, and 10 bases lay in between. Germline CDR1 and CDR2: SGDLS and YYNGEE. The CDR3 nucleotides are TGTGCCAGCGACTCTACCGCAGATACGCAGTATTTT. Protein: CASDSTADTQYF.

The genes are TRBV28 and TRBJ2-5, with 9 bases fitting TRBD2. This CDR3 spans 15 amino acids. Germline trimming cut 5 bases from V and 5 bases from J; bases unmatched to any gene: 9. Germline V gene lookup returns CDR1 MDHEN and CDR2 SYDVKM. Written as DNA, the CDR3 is TGTGCCAGCAGTGGGGGGGGACTAGCAAAGGAGACCCAGTACTTC. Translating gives CASSGGGLAKETQYF.

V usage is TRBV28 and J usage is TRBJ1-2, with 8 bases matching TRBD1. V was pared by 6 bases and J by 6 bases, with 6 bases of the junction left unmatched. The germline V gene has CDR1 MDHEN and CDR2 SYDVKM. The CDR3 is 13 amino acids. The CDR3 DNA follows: TGTGCCAGCAGCAAAACAGGGGGGAATGGCTACACCTTC. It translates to CASSKTGGNGYTF.

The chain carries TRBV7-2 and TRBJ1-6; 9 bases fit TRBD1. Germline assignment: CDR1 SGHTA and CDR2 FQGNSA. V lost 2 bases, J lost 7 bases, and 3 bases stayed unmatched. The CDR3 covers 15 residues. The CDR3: CASSLLQGANSPLHF. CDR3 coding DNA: TGTGCCAGCAGCTTACTACAGGGGGCAAATTCACCCCTCCACTTT.

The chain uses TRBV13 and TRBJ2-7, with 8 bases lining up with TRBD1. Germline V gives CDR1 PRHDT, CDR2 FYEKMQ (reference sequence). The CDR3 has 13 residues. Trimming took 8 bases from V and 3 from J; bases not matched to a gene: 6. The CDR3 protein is CASAQGAGYEQYF. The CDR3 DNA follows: TGTGCCAGCGCCCAGGGGGCGGGCTACGAGCAGTACTTC. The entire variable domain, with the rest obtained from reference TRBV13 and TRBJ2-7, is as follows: AAGVIQSPRHLIKEKRETATLKCYPIPRHDTVYWYQQGPGQDPQFLISFYEKMQSDKGSIPDRFSAQQFSDYHSELNMSSLELGDSALYFCASAQGAGYEQYFGPGTRLTVT.

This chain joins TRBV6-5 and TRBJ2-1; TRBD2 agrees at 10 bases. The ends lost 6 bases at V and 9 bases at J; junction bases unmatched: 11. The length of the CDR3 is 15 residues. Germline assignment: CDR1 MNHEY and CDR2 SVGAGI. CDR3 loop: CASSPPTSGVPEQFF. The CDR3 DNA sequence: TGTGCCAGCAGCCCGCCTACTAGCGGGGTGCCTGAGCAGTTCTTC.

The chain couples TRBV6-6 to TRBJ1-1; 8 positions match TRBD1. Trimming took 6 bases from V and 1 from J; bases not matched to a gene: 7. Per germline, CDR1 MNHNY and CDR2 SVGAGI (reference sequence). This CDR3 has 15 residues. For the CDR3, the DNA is TGTGCCAGCAGCCCAGGACAGGGACCGAACACTGAAGCTTTCTTT. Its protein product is CASSPGQGPNTEAFF.

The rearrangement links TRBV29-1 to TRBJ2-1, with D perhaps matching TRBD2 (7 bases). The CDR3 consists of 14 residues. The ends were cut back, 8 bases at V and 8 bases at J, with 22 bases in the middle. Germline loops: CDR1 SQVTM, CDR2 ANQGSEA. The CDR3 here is CSSDPRGAGDEQFF. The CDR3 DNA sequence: TGCAGCTCTGACCCCCGGGGGGCGGGGGATGAGCAGTTCTTC.

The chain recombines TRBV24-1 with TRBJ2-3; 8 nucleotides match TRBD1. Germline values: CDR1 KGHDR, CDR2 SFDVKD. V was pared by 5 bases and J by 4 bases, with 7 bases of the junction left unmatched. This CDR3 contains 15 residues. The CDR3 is CATSASSQGADTQYF. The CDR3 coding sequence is TGTGCCACCAGTGCAAGTTCACAGGGGGCAGATACGCAGTATTTT.